This entry is about one T cell receptor (beta chain). The sample belongs to a study of cytomegalovirus exposure and HLA in healthy donors. Donors in the study were healthy people who gave bone marrow. The PCR ran on 60 Vbeta and 13 Jbeta primers. Measured with immunoSEQ multiplex PCR; TCRdb has only the in-frame clones, and not every one. The sample spans some 110,000 clones; the ten largest clones claim approximately 3.7%. This clonotype was sampled from a man in his thirties or forties in good health and CMV-seronegative. Sequenced sample: PBMCs.

This chain's CDR3 is CASSLGVSGGNEQFF. The CDR3 nucleotides are TGTGCCAGCAGCTTGGGGGTCTCTGGAGGCAATGAGCAGTTCTTC. The V gene is TRBV5-6, the J gene TRBJ2-1, with D maybe TRBD2 (5 bases). CDR1 is SGHDT and CDR2 is YYEEEE in the germline V gene. The CDR3 is 15 residues long. The V end was cut by 0 bases, the J end by 6 bases, with 13 bases between.